This entry lists 24 T cell receptor beta chains sequenced from one sample in a study of cytomegalovirus exposure and HLA in healthy donors (dated by TCRdb to the late 2010s). Receptor libraries were prepared by the immunoSEQ multiplex PCR assay. For the multiplex PCR, a mixture combining 60 forward primers for TCR Vbeta segments and 13 reverse primers for TCR Jbeta segments was used. This is the immuneACCESS table as TCRdb keeps it, with only in-frame sequences that have V and J called. A part of the clones is gone; compared with another copy, unresolved V genes explain less than half, and the rest is unexplained. This sample is represented by approximately 220,000 clones; around 79% of them were singletons. The top ten clones comprise 0.22% of the sample. Material for sequencing was PBMCs. The receptors come from a girl aged 2-9 years in good health and CMV-seronegative.

The chain recombines TRBV5-1 with TRBJ2-7; maybe TRBD2 (6 bases). The V gene lost 7 bases and the J gene lost 4 bases, with 15 bases spanning the gap. This CDR3 has 13 amino acids. CDR1 is SGHRS and CDR2 is YFSETQ in the germline V gene. The CDR3 protein is CASAWSGPYEQYF. For the CDR3, the DNA is TGCGCCAGCGCCTGGAGCGGGCCATACGAGCAGTACTTC.

The CDR3 sequence is CASSLRRDLSYEQYF. CDR3 in DNA: TGTGCCAGCAGTTTGCGGCGGGACCTCTCCTACGAGCAGTACTTC. This chain connects TRBV28 to TRBJ2-7; D perhaps matches TRBD2 (6 bases). V lost 3 bases and J 0 bases, leaving 12 bases between the germline ends. Germline loops: CDR1 MDHEN, CDR2 SYDVKM. This CDR3 is 15 amino acids long. Full variable domain (outside the CDR3, taken from reference TRBV28 and TRBJ2-7): DVKVTQSSRYLVKRTGEKVFLECVQDMDHENMFWYRQDPGLGLRLIYFSYDVKMKEKGDIPEGYSVSREKKERFSLILESASTNQTSMYLCASSLRRDLSYEQYFGPGTRLTVT.

This clone occurred a few times. The chain employs TRBV25-1 and TRBJ1-2; maybe TRBD1 (5 bases). Trimming took 3 bases from V and 8 from J, leaving 22 bases between them. From germline, CDR1 is MGHDK and CDR2 SYGVNS. The CDR3 loop spans 16 amino acids. CDR3 coding DNA: TGTGCCAGCAGTGACCGAAACGGGGGGATAGGTAGCGGCTACACCTTC. Residues: CASSDRNGGIGSGYTF.

This clone was observed once. V usage is TRBV11-2 and J usage is TRBJ1-1; D possibly corresponds to TRBD1 (6 bases). Germline V CDR1 and CDR2: SGHAT, FQNNGV. V was clipped by 2 bases and J by 4 bases, with 8 bases between them. The CDR3 covers 13 residues. CDR3 protein: CASSLTGITEAFF. The CDR3 DNA reads TGTGCCAGCAGCTTAACAGGGATCACTGAAGCTTTCTTT. Combining the CDR3 with reference TRBV11-2 and TRBJ1-1 gives the whole variable domain EAGVAQSPRYKIIEKRQSVAFWCNPISGHATLYWYQQILGQGPKLLIQFQNNGVVDDSQLPKDRFSAERLKGVDSTLKIQPAKLEDSAVYLCASSLTGITEAFFGQGTRLTVV.

This clone was counted a few times. The chain has TRBV15 and TRBJ2-1; 8 bases agree with TRBD1. This CDR3 is 14 amino acids long. With V trimmed by 0 bases and J by 10 bases, 5 bases remained unmatched. Germline V gene sequence: CDR1 LNHNV, CDR2 YYDKDF (reference sequence). The CDR3 bases are TGTGCCACCAGCAGAGACAGGGGGCTAAGCGAGCAGTTCTTC. It specifies CATSRDRGLSEQFF.

This rearrangement joins TRBV6-5 to TRBJ2-7; 8 nucleotides match TRBD1. CDR3 length: 15 residues. Trimming cost V 5 bases and J 4 bases; bases outside gene matches: 10. Germline CDR1 and CDR2: MNHEY and SVGAGI. Here the CDR3 reads CASSHGQGGSYEQYF. The CDR3 DNA is TGTGCCAGCAGTCACGGACAGGGTGGTTCGTACGAGCAGTACTTC.

The chain joins TRBV4-1 to TRBJ2-3; 8 bases are a match to TRBD1. Germline CDR1 reads MGHRA; CDR2 reads YSYEKL. The CDR3 loop spans 15 amino acids. Unmatched junction bases numbered 6, after V lost 0 bases and J lost 7 bases. For the CDR3, the DNA is TGCGCCAGCAGCCAAGAAGGACAGGGAGGTTATACGCAGTATTTT. Protein product: CASSQEGQGGYTQYF.

The chain carries TRBV2 and TRBJ1-1; 7 nucleotides line up with TRBD1. From germline, CDR1 is SNHLY and CDR2 FYNNEI. This CDR3 is 13 amino acids long. The trim removed 6 bases at V and 6 bases at J, leaving 7 bases unmatched. CDR3 sequence reads: CASSTDRDAEAFF. DNA for the CDR3: TGTGCCAGCAGCACCGACAGGGACGCTGAAGCTTTCTTT.

The J gene is TRBJ1-3, the V gene TRBV27, with 8 bases aligning to TRBD1. CDR1 MNHEY and CDR2 SMNVEV come from the germline V gene (reference sequence). J lost 2 bases, V lost 6 bases, and 6 bases had no gene match. CDR3 length: 15 residues. The CDR3 DNA sequence: TGTGCCAGCAGGTCCCAGGGGGCTCCTGGAAACACCATATATTTT. Translating it yields CASRSQGAPGNTIYF.

This chain joins TRBV5-5 and TRBJ1-4, with D perhaps TRBD1 (5 bases). The V gene lost 2 bases and the J gene lost 1 base, with 6 bases spanning the gap. CDR1 and CDR2 (germline): SGHKS, YYEKEE (reference sequence). The CDR3 runs to 14 residues. The DNA for the CDR3 is TGTGCCAGCAGCTTCAGGGAAACTAATGAAAAACTGTTTTTT. This gives the protein CASSFRETNEKLFF.

The chain couples TRBV6-5 to TRBJ1-2; 7 bases map to TRBD1. CDR3 size: 16 residues. Trimming removed 4 bases from V and 3 bases from J; junction bases left unmatched: 11. Germline-derived CDR1 and CDR2 are MNHEY and SVGAGI. The CDR3 loop reads CASSLSRGQSYYGYTF. The CDR3 nucleotides are TGTGCCAGCAGTTTATCCCGGGGACAGTCCTACTATGGCTACACCTTC.

V and J are TRBV6-1 and TRBJ1-6; 8 positions agree with TRBD1. The length of the CDR3 is 14 residues. Germline CDR1 is MNHNS and CDR2 is SASEGT. V was pared by 4 bases and J by 9 bases, with 5 bases of the junction left unmatched. The CDR3 nucleotides read TGTGCCAGCAGTGCTGACAGGGGAGGTTCACCCCTCCACTTT. This sequence encodes CASSADRGGSPLHF.

The chain's CDR3 is CASSGSTGTYEQYF. In nucleotides, the CDR3 is TGTGCCAGCAGTGGATCGACAGGGACCTACGAGCAGTACTTC. The V call is TRBV6-1, the J call TRBJ2-5; 7 positions agree with TRBD1. The DNA end favors TRBJ2-7, so the J call may be wrong. CDR1 is MNHNS and CDR2 is SASEGT in the germline V gene. CDR3 size: 14 residues.

The CDR3 bases are TGTGCCAGCAGTTACCTAAGACAGGGCGGGTATGGCTACACCTTC. Protein sequence: CASSYLRQGGYGYTF. The genes are TRBV6-6 and TRBJ1-2; TRBD1 aligns across 7 bases. CDR1 is MNHNY and CDR2 is SVGAGI in the germline V gene (reference sequence). The CDR3 extends over 15 amino acids. After removal of 2 bases from V and 5 bases from J, the junction contained 8 bases not matched to a gene.

The gene calls are TRBV7-3 and TRBJ2-3; TRBD2 might be the D (7 bases). With 4 bases removed from V and 1 base from J, the gap between germline ends came to 12 bases. Germline CDR1 reads SGHTA; CDR2 reads FQGTGA. CDR3 size: 15 residues. CDR3: CASSSRGGRTDTQYF. The CDR3 coding sequence is TGTGCCAGCAGCTCCCGCGGGGGCCGCACAGATACGCAGTATTTT.

The count of this clone is one. The chain employs TRBV7-6 and TRBJ2-3; a weak D match, TRBD1 (5 bases). V lost 1 base, J lost 5 bases, and 10 bases lay in between. CDR3 size: 14 residues. The germline V gene encodes CDR1 SGHVS and CDR2 FNYEAQ. As DNA, the CDR3 is TGTGCCAGCAGCTTAGAGGGGCAGGGAGATACGCAGTATTTT. Its translation: CASSLEGQGDTQYF.

Concerning this clone itself: Distinct nucleotide sequences in the sample also encode this CDR3. The chain recombines TRBV5-1 with TRBJ2-7; 8 bases map to TRBD2. CDR3 length: 14 residues. Germline V CDR1 and CDR2: SGHRS, YFSETQ. With 1 base clipped from V and 2 bases from J, the junction kept 2 bases outside the gene matches. This CDR3 reads CASSLTSGPYEQYF. For the CDR3, the DNA is TGCGCCAGCAGCTTGACTAGCGGTCCCTACGAGCAGTACTTC.

The chain couples TRBV5-6 to TRBJ1-2, with D hard to call. Germline CDR1 is SGHDT and CDR2 is YYEEEE. V was trimmed by 5 bases and J by 3 bases, leaving 11 bases between them. The CDR3 is 13 amino acids. CDR3 amino acids: CASRWREDYGYTF. The CDR3 bases are TGTGCCAGCAGGTGGAGGGAGGACTATGGCTACACCTTC.

This clone was counted a single time. The chain employs TRBV4-1 and TRBJ2-5; D may be TRBD2 (7 bases). The last part of the DNA fits TRBJ2-7 better; the J call may be wrong. The germline CDR1 and CDR2 sequences are MGHRA and YSYEKL. This CDR3 is built from 19 residues. CDR3 in amino acids: CASSQDPRGGSTLSYEQYF. The CDR3 nucleotides read TGCGCCAGCAGCCAAGATCCTAGGGGGGGCTCAACTCTCTCCTACGAGCAGTACTTC.

The chain recombines TRBV7-9 with TRBJ2-1; TRBD2 agrees at 9 bases. The CDR3 consists of 15 residues. The V gene's germline CDR1 is SEHNR and CDR2 FQNEAQ (reference sequence). V shed 5 bases, J shed 10 bases, and the junction held 12 bases outside the gene matches. The DNA for the CDR3 is TGTGCCAGCAGCCTCCCCCTGACTAGCGGCATGGAGCAGTTCTTC. The encoded protein is CASSLPLTSGMEQFF.

J is TRBJ2-7 and V is TRBV28, with 8 bases lining up with TRBD1. From germline, CDR1 is MDHEN and CDR2 SYDVKM. The CDR3 length is 17 residues. J lost 0 bases, V lost 1 base, and 8 bases had no gene match. The CDR3 loop reads CASSLSTGTGYSYEQYF. The CDR3, as DNA: TGTGCCAGCAGTTTATCGACCGGGACAGGCTACTCCTACGAGCAGTACTTC.

Points on this clone: The junction differs from germline at one of its ends, possibly a read error. The gene calls are TRBV2 and TRBJ1-4, with 7 bases matching TRBD1. The CDR3 is made up of 13 amino acids. In germline, CDR1 is SNHLY, CDR2 FYNNEI. DNA of the CDR3: TGTGCCAGCAGTGATTCGGCTACAGGGGTGATCCGGTTT. Residues: CASSDSATGVIRF.

This clone was seen more than once but under ten times. The V gene is TRBV5-1, the J gene TRBJ1-4; 8 bases agree with TRBD1. CDR3 length: 14 residues. The junction had 5 bases not matched to a gene; V was cut back by 5 bases and J by 5 bases. In germline, CDR1 is SGHRS, CDR2 YFSETQ. The CDR3 DNA follows: TGCGCCAGCAGGCCAGACAGGGGCAATGAAAAACTGTTTTTT. The encoded protein is CASRPDRGNEKLFF.

This clone has more than one count but fewer than ten. The chain carries TRBV5-5 and TRBJ1-2; TRBD1 matches 8 bases. Germline CDR1 reads SGHKS; CDR2 reads YYEKEE (reference sequence). The V gene end was trimmed by 1 base and the J gene end by 8 bases; junction bases not matched to a gene: 4. The CDR3 sequence is 13 residues long. The CDR3 protein is CASSLRDRSGYTF. CDR3 DNA: TGTGCCAGCAGCTTGAGGGACAGGTCGGGCTACACCTTC.